The rows below give T cell receptor beta chains drawn from one sample of a study of Ad26.COV2.S vaccination and SARS-CoV-2 variants. The table came from immunoSEQ multiplex PCR; TCRdb's copy has only in-frame clones and leaves some out. Of 350,000 to 500,000 clones detected, 90% appear once; the ten largest clones hold approximately 4.3%. The input for sequencing was peripheral blood, taken in a trial of Ad26.COV2.S vaccine versus placebo. The receptors stem from a person aged 18-65 years who received the Ad26.COV2.S COVID-19 vaccine or a placebo. Both conserved end residues are part of each CDR3. The order of the fields is clone size, V gene, J gene, D gene, CDR3 protein, CDR3 DNA. The D gene is left open where the match is weak. Size is stated for part of the rows, as once, few or many counts, or as a class when the clone is expanded.

clone_size: NA; v_call: TRBV5-1; j_call: TRBJ1-5; d_call: NA; cdr3_aa: CASSLEGKDQPQHF; cdr3_nt: TGCGCCAGCAGCTTGGAGGGCAAGGATCAGCCCCAGCATTTT
clone_size: NA; v_call: TRBV28; j_call: TRBJ2-7; d_call: NA; cdr3_aa: CASSLEGQEQYF; cdr3_nt: TGTGCCAGCAGTTTAGAGGGACAAGAGCAGTACTTC
clone_size: NA; v_call: TRBV7-2; j_call: TRBJ1-5; d_call: NA; cdr3_aa: CASSLGVGNQPQHF; cdr3_nt: TGTGCCAGCAGCTTAGGGGTTGGTAATCAGCCCCAGCATTTT
clone_size: once; v_call: TRBV7-2; j_call: TRBJ2-7; d_call: TRBD2; cdr3_aa: CASSLGGLGATTFYEQYF; cdr3_nt: TGTGCCAGCAGCTTAGGAGGACTAGGGGCCACTACTTTCTACGAGCAGTACTTC
clone_size: few; v_call: TRBV4-1; j_call: TRBJ2-1; d_call: TRBD1; cdr3_aa: CASSQETFGTVFNEQFF; cdr3_nt: TGCGCCAGCAGCCAAGAGACCTTCGGGACAGTATTCAATGAGCAGTTCTTC
clone_size: NA; v_call: TRBV3-1/TRBV3-2; j_call: TRBJ2-5; d_call: TRBD2; cdr3_aa: CASSQDTSGHGMETQYF; cdr3_nt: TGTGCCAGCAGCCAAGACACTAGCGGTCACGGGATGGAGACCCAGTACTTC
clone_size: NA; v_call: TRBV7-9; j_call: TRBJ1-3; d_call: NA; cdr3_aa: CASSQPPGNTIYF; cdr3_nt: TGTGCCAGCAGCCAACCTCCTGGAAACACCATATATTTT
clone_size: NA; v_call: TRBV4-2; j_call: TRBJ2-7; d_call: NA; cdr3_aa: CASSQGVSGLGGYEQYF; cdr3_nt: TGTGCCAGCAGCCAAGGGGTATCTGGACTAGGGGGTTACGAGCAGTACTTC
clone_size: NA; v_call: TRBV19; j_call: TRBJ2-1; d_call: NA; cdr3_aa: CASKGLKDDNEQFF; cdr3_nt: TGTGCCAGTAAGGGGCTGAAGGATGACAATGAGCAGTTCTTC
clone_size: once; v_call: TRBV9; j_call: TRBJ2-7; d_call: NA; cdr3_aa: CASSVGGGMGYEQYF; cdr3_nt: TGTGCCAGCAGCGTAGGAGGAGGGATGGGCTACGAGCAGTACTTC
clone_size: NA; v_call: TRBV7-9; j_call: TRBJ2-1; d_call: TRBD2; cdr3_aa: CASSSQTSGYSYNEQFF; cdr3_nt: TGTGCCAGCAGCTCCCAGACTAGCGGGTACTCCTACAATGAGCAGTTCTTC
clone_size: NA; v_call: TRBV19; j_call: TRBJ2-7; d_call: TRBD2; cdr3_aa: CASSAGGYEQYF; cdr3_nt: TGTGCCAGTAGTGCGGGGGGCTACGAGCAGTACTTC
clone_size: NA; v_call: TRBV19; j_call: TRBJ1-5; d_call: NA; cdr3_aa: CASSDQADNQPQHF; cdr3_nt: TGTGCCAGTAGCGATCAGGCCGACAATCAGCCCCAGCATTTT
clone_size: once; v_call: TRBV21-1; j_call: TRBJ2-4; d_call: NA; cdr3_aa: CASSNKGKENIQYF; cdr3_nt: TGTGCCAGCAGCAATAAAGGGAAGGAGAACATTCAGTACTTC
clone_size: NA; v_call: TRBV19; j_call: TRBJ2-7; d_call: TRBD2; cdr3_aa: CASSLGTSGSYEQYF; cdr3_nt: TGTGCCAGTAGTCTAGGGACTAGCGGCTCCTACGAGCAGTACTTC
clone_size: NA; v_call: TRBV28; j_call: TRBJ2-3; d_call: NA; cdr3_aa: CASSPLKDTQYF; cdr3_nt: TGTGCCAGCAGTCCCTTAAAAGATACGCAGTATTTT
clone_size: NA; v_call: TRBV7-9; j_call: TRBJ2-7; d_call: NA; cdr3_aa: CASSLQSAGSTRLYEQYF; cdr3_nt: TGTGCCAGCAGCTTACAATCAGCCGGGTCCACCCGTCTCTACGAGCAGTACTTC
clone_size: NA; v_call: TRBV9; j_call: TRBJ1-3; d_call: NA; cdr3_aa: CASSVAIPAAGDTIYF; cdr3_nt: TGTGCCAGCAGCGTAGCTATCCCCGCCGCGGGCGACACCATATATTTT
clone_size: NA; v_call: TRBV5-8; j_call: TRBJ2-2; d_call: TRBD2; cdr3_aa: CASSPRTSPGELFF; cdr3_nt: TGTGCCAGCAGCCCCAGGACTAGCCCCGGGGAGCTGTTTTTT
clone_size: NA; v_call: TRBV24-1; j_call: TRBJ2-3; d_call: NA; cdr3_aa: CATSDTSISTDTQYF; cdr3_nt: TGTGCCACCAGTGACACTAGCATTAGCACAGATACGCAGTATTTT
clone_size: NA; v_call: TRBV9; j_call: TRBJ2-1; d_call: NA; cdr3_aa: CASSVAEGHQQFF; cdr3_nt: TGTGCCAGCAGCGTAGCTGAGGGTCATCAGCAGTTCTTC
clone_size: once; v_call: TRBV10-3; j_call: TRBJ1-2; d_call: NA; cdr3_aa: CAIREGALYGYTF; cdr3_nt: TGTGCCATCAGGGAGGGTGCACTCTATGGCTACACCTTC
clone_size: NA; v_call: TRBV29-1; j_call: TRBJ2-1; d_call: NA; cdr3_aa: CSVDGGEPASYNEQFF; cdr3_nt: TGCAGCGTTGACGGGGGAGAGCCCGCCAGCTACAATGAGCAGTTCTTC
clone_size: NA; v_call: TRBV13; j_call: TRBJ2-2; d_call: NA; cdr3_aa: CASSSFPQGPALGTGELFF; cdr3_nt: TGTGCCAGCAGCTCGTTCCCACAGGGACCGGCTTTGGGTACCGGGGAGCTGTTTTTT
clone_size: NA; v_call: TRBV11-3; j_call: TRBJ2-3; d_call: TRBD2; cdr3_aa: CASSTGTSGSTDTQYF; cdr3_nt: TGTGCCAGCAGCACCGGGACTAGCGGGAGCACAGATACGCAGTATTTT
clone_size: NA; v_call: TRBV19; j_call: TRBJ2-3; d_call: NA; cdr3_aa: CASSIAGGTADTQYF; cdr3_nt: TGTGCCAGTAGTATAGCTGGCGGGACGGCAGATACGCAGTATTTT
clone_size: NA; v_call: TRBV5-6; j_call: TRBJ1-5; d_call: TRBD1; cdr3_aa: CASSTGGERQPQHF; cdr3_nt: TGTGCCAGCAGCACAGGGGGTGAACGTCAGCCCCAGCATTTT
clone_size: NA; v_call: TRBV5-4; j_call: TRBJ2-2; d_call: TRBD1; cdr3_aa: CASSLSGGKGELFF; cdr3_nt: TGTGCCAGCAGCTTATCAGGGGGCAAAGGGGAGCTGTTTTTT
clone_size: NA; v_call: TRBV28; j_call: TRBJ2-2; d_call: TRBD2; cdr3_aa: CASSLGSGLAGYADTGELFF; cdr3_nt: TGTGCCAGCAGTTTAGGTTCGGGGCTAGCGGGATATGCGGACACCGGGGAGCTGTTTTTT
clone_size: NA; v_call: TRBV3-1/TRBV3-2; j_call: TRBJ2-7; d_call: NA; cdr3_aa: CASSQDTGTPYEQYF; cdr3_nt: TGTGCCAGCAGCCAAGATACAGGGACACCTTACGAGCAGTACTTC
clone_size: NA; v_call: TRBV10-3; j_call: TRBJ1-2; d_call: TRBD1; cdr3_aa: CAINTGGSYGYTF; cdr3_nt: TGTGCCATCAATACAGGGGGCTCCTATGGCTACACCTTC
clone_size: NA; v_call: TRBV27; j_call: TRBJ2-1; d_call: TRBD1; cdr3_aa: CASRAGTGDYNEQFF; cdr3_nt: TGTGCCAGCAGGGCGGGGACAGGGGACTACAATGAGCAGTTCTTC
clone_size: NA; v_call: TRBV6-5; j_call: TRBJ2-2; d_call: NA; cdr3_aa: CACGTDSRIGELFF; cdr3_nt: TGTGCCTGCGGGACAGACTCACGTATCGGGGAGCTGTTTTTT
clone_size: NA; v_call: TRBV28; j_call: TRBJ2-7; d_call: NA; cdr3_aa: CASSFGSFEQYF; cdr3_nt: TGTGCCAGCAGTTTCGGGTCCTTCGAGCAGTACTTC
clone_size: NA; v_call: TRBV6-2/TRBV6-3; j_call: TRBJ2-6; d_call: TRBD1; cdr3_aa: CASSYLGQGASGANVLTF; cdr3_nt: TGTGCCAGCAGTTATCTAGGACAGGGGGCTTCTGGGGCCAACGTCCTGACTTTC
clone_size: NA; v_call: TRBV27; j_call: TRBJ2-1; d_call: NA; cdr3_aa: CASSLLVGEQFF; cdr3_nt: TGTGCCAGCAGTTTATTAGTAGGTGAGCAGTTCTTC
clone_size: NA; v_call: TRBV28; j_call: TRBJ1-2; d_call: TRBD1; cdr3_aa: CASSLGTGGNGYTF; cdr3_nt: TGTGCCAGCAGTTTAGGGACAGGGGGCAATGGCTACACCTTC
clone_size: NA; v_call: TRBV28; j_call: TRBJ1-2; d_call: NA; cdr3_aa: CASEQPGAYGYTF; cdr3_nt: TGTGCCAGCGAACAACCGGGAGCCTATGGCTACACCTTC
clone_size: few; v_call: TRBV30; j_call: TRBJ2-1; d_call: TRBD1; cdr3_aa: CAWSQGAVNNEQFF; cdr3_nt: TGTGCCTGGAGTCAGGGGGCAGTTAACAATGAGCAGTTCTTC
clone_size: once; v_call: TRBV19; j_call: TRBJ2-2; d_call: NA; cdr3_aa: CASSIGTASQGALFF; cdr3_nt: TGTGCCAGTAGTATAGGGACAGCCTCCCAGGGTGCGCTGTTTTTT
clone_size: NA; v_call: TRBV19; j_call: TRBJ2-7; d_call: NA; cdr3_aa: CASSSGLVSSYEQYF; cdr3_nt: TGTGCCAGTAGTTCGGGACTCGTGAGCTCCTACGAGCAGTACTTC
clone_size: NA; v_call: TRBV5-6; j_call: TRBJ2-1; d_call: TRBD2; cdr3_aa: CASSIPLAGGYYEQFF; cdr3_nt: TGTGCCAGCAGCATACCCCTAGCGGGAGGGTATTATGAGCAGTTCTTC
clone_size: NA; v_call: TRBV6-1; j_call: TRBJ1-5; d_call: NA; cdr3_aa: CASSEGEQPQHF; cdr3_nt: TGTGCCAGCAGTGAAGGGGAACAGCCCCAGCATTTT
clone_size: NA; v_call: TRBV7-9; j_call: TRBJ2-1; d_call: NA; cdr3_aa: CASSSARYNEQFF; cdr3_nt: TGTGCCAGCAGCTCAGCAAGGTACAATGAGCAGTTCTTC